The 18 T cell receptor beta chains given below trace back to one sample, sequenced in a study of T-cell memory formation after mild COVID-19 (dated by TCRdb to the early 2020s). The library relied on 5' RACE. Sequencing was performed on an Illumina NovaSeq 6000. The raw public reads went through TCRdb reprocessing: fastp at Q25, MiXCR clone calling, in-frame beta chains kept. Each record represents a unique CDR3 protein, reported with the most common genes and DNA among its rows. The sample table records 350,000 to 550,000 distinct CDR3 sequences; 15% to 20% of these occur just once. The ten largest make up 20% to 25% of the sample. The sequenced material came from PBMCs or a T cell subset sorted from them (not recorded which). These TCRs come from a man younger than 35 who had mild COVID-19 (a few samples of this study predate the infection). The sample titles of this study are shuffled in the database, so cell type and time point are left out; the donor was told from shared clones.

The CDR3 region has the DNA TGTGCCACCAGTGACAACTTTGGCGCTGGGAAAGTGCAGTTCTTC. Its protein is CATSDNFGAGKVQFF. The chain recombines TRBV24-1 with TRBJ2-1; D not certain. Per germline, CDR1 KGHDR and CDR2 SFDVKD. The CDR3 covers 15 residues. V lost 4 bases and J 12 bases, leaving 21 bases between the germline ends.

In its sample, this clonotype was seen many times. V usage is TRBV28 and J usage is TRBJ1-4, with D maybe TRBD1 (5 bases). Between the trimmed V and J ends, which lost 2 bases and 7 bases, there was a span of 14 bases. This CDR3 contains 15 residues. Germline CDR1 reads MDHEN; CDR2 reads SYDVKM. CDR3 in DNA: TGTGCCAGCAGTTTAATCCGGGACCCCGCTGAAAAACTGTTTTTT. This codes for CASSLIRDPAEKLFF.

The table lists this clonotype with a few counts. This chain uses TRBV19 with TRBJ2-1, with 7 bases matching TRBD1. The CDR3 runs 14 residues. With 2 bases clipped from V and 5 bases from J, the junction kept 3 bases outside the gene matches. Germline CDR1 LNHDA, CDR2 SQIVND (reference sequence). The DNA for the CDR3 is TGTGCCAGTAGTATACAGGGGGTCGACAATGAGCAGTTCTTC. Its translation: CASSIQGVDNEQFF.

This clonotype was seen more than once but under ten times. The J gene is TRBJ2-7, the V gene TRBV29-1; D unclear. Per the germline V gene, CDR1 is SQVTM and CDR2 is ANQGSEA. The ends were cut back, 1 base at V and 0 bases at J, with 10 bases in the middle. This CDR3 is 14 amino acids long. The CDR3 sequence is CSVEVPLSSYEQYV. In nucleotides, the CDR3 is TGCAGCGTTGAAGTGCCTCTGAGCTCCTACGAGCAGTACGTC.

The chain recombines TRBV18 with TRBJ2-5, with TRBD2 identical over 7 bases. The V and J ends lost 3 bases and 5 bases, in that order; junction bases with no gene match: 6. The CDR3 loop spans 14 amino acids. Looked up from germline, CDR1 is KGHSH and CDR2 is LQKENI. The DNA of the CDR3 is TGTGCCAGCTCACCGATTACTAGCGCCGAGACCCAGTACTTC. Its translation is CASSPITSAETQYF.

The V gene is TRBV15, the J gene TRBJ2-6; D is undetermined. There are 14 residues in the CDR3. Germline V gene data show CDR1 as LNHNV and CDR2 as YYDKDF (reference sequence). V shed 1 base and J shed 4 bases, with 5 bases lying between them. CDR3 sequence: CATSRGSGANVLTF. The CDR3 nucleotides are TGTGCCACCAGCAGAGGGTCAGGGGCCAACGTCCTGACTTTC.

The chain joins TRBV10-3 to TRBJ2-3, with 9 positions matching TRBD2. From germline, CDR1 is ENHRY and CDR2 SYGVKD. J gave up 0 bases and V 4 bases, and 8 bases lay outside the gene matches. The CDR3 is 17 residues long. The CDR3 bases are TGTGCCATCAGTGGCTGGCTTAGCGGGGGTAGCACAGATACGCAGTATTTT. Its protein product is CAISGWLSGGSTDTQYF.

The chain joins TRBV9 to TRBJ2-1; D uncertain. Trimming left V 4 bases short and J 0 bases short, with 11 bases between. Per germline, CDR1 SGDLS and CDR2 YYNGEE. The CDR3 contains 15 residues. CDR3 DNA: TGTGCCAGCAGCCGATTACATAGCTCCTACAATGAGCAGTTCTTC. Its protein product is CASSRLHSSYNEQFF.

This clonotype came up a few times. The gene calls are TRBV6-2 or TRBV6-3 and TRBJ1-1; D gene uncertain. The ends were cut back, 5 bases at V and 0 bases at J, with 10 bases in the middle. CDR1 MNHEY and CDR2 SVGEGT come from the germline V gene. The CDR3 runs 14 residues. Written as DNA, the CDR3 is TGTGCCAGCAGTCCCCCCCAGTTGAACACTGAAGCTTTCTTT. As protein: CASSPPQLNTEAFF.

CDR3 DNA sequence: TGCAGCGTTGTATGGGGTAGAGGCACTGAAGCTTTCTTT. This translates into CSVVWGRGTEAFF. The rearrangement links TRBV29-1 to TRBJ1-1, with D hard to call. The CDR3 extends over 13 amino acids. The germline CDR1 and CDR2 sequences are SQVTM and ANQGSEA. V lost 4 bases to trimming and J lost 4 bases, with 13 bases between them.

The chain recombines TRBV2 with TRBJ2-3, with D unclear. The CDR3 extends over 17 amino acids. V was cut by 6 bases and J by 4 bases, with 23 bases left in between. Germline-derived CDR1 and CDR2 are SNHLY and FYNNEI. CDR3: CASRILADPSEADTQYF. CDR3 nucleotides: TGTGCCAGCAGGATTCTTGCGGACCCATCCGAGGCAGATACGCAGTATTTT.

This rearrangement joins TRBV7-2 to TRBJ2-1, with 11 nucleotides matching TRBD1. Losses at the gene ends were 2 bases for V and 6 bases for J; bases not matched to a gene: 9. The CDR3 spans 17 residues. Germline V gene lookup returns CDR1 SGHTA and CDR2 FQGNSA. Written as DNA, the CDR3 is TGTGCCAGCAGCTTACCGGCCGGGACAGGGGGTGGCAATGAGCAGTTCTTC. Translating gives CASSLPAGTGGGNEQFF.

The chain employs TRBV29-1 and TRBJ1-5; D is possibly TRBD1 (5 bases). V gave up 4 bases and J gave up 11 bases, with 12 bases separating them. The CDR3 runs to 11 residues. Germline assignment: CDR1 SQVTM and CDR2 ANQGSEA. The CDR3 here is CSVVIAGTQHF. In DNA, the CDR3 is TGCAGCGTTGTGATAGCAGGGACCCAGCATTTT.

This clonotype was picked up one time. J is TRBJ1-2 and V is TRBV5-8; D uncertain. CDR3 length equals 13 residues. V was clipped by 5 bases and J by 8 bases, with 16 bases between them. The V gene's germline CDR1 is SGHTS and CDR2 YDEGEE. In DNA form, the CDR3 reads TGTGCCAGCAGGGACCTCTTTCGAGGAGGCTACACCTTC. Its translation is CASRDLFRGGYTF.

This chain joins TRBV12-3 or TRBV12-4 and TRBJ1-4, with D perhaps matching TRBD1 (6 bases). The CDR3 has 14 residues. Trimming took 8 bases from V and 11 from J, leaving 21 bases between them. CDR3 region: CASARRGALEKLFF. The CDR3 nucleotides read TGTGCCAGCGCGAGGCGGGGGGCGCTGGAGAAACTGTTTTTT.

The rearrangement links TRBV18 to TRBJ2-7; D is unresolved. Trimming stripped 1 base from V and 8 bases from J, with 12 bases between. Germline assignment: CDR1 KGHSH and CDR2 LQKENI. The length of the CDR3 is 13 residues. CDR3 residues: CASSPLGTGQQYV. DNA for the CDR3: TGTGCCAGCTCACCACTGGGCACGGGTCAGCAGTACGTC.

This clonotype was observed a handful of times. This chain links TRBV12-3 or TRBV12-4 with TRBJ1-2, with 8 bases fitting TRBD1. The trim removed 6 bases at V and 4 bases at J, leaving 7 bases unmatched. This CDR3 is 14 amino acids long. For the CDR3, the DNA is TGTGCCAGCAGGACGACAGGGGACCTCTATGGCTACACCTTC. Its translation: CASRTTGDLYGYTF.

Only a few counts were recorded for this clonotype. The rearrangement uses TRBV5-1 and TRBJ2-1; TRBD2 matches 12 bases. The length of the CDR3 is 16 residues. Germline V lookup: CDR1 SGHRS, CDR2 YFSETQ. Germline trimming cut 2 bases from V and 6 bases from J; bases unmatched to any gene: 6. CDR3 bases: TGCGCCAGCAGCTTTACCGGGACTAGCGGGTTCAATGAGCAGTTCTTC. Translation gives CASSFTGTSGFNEQFF.